The TCR beta chain described here comes from a study of cytomegalovirus exposure and HLA in healthy donors. This CDR3 spans 16 amino acids. Germline trimming cut 5 bases from V and 0 bases from J; bases unmatched to any gene: 8. In germline, CDR1 is SEHNR, CDR2 FQNEAQ (reference sequence). On this clone: Antigen unknown.

Overall study results and limits: In an earlier analysis, productive rearrangement rates for most beta V segments clustered near 87% or 30%. Later work associated fewer than 20,000 TCR beta sequences with HLA alleles at 0.05 false discovery rate.

Researchers ran the PCR with 60 Vbeta and 13 Jbeta primers. Assay: immunoSEQ multiplex PCR; the TCRdb copy retains only in-frame clones and omits some. This sample has approximately 170,000 clones; roughly 80% occur once, and the top ten carry approximately 2.3%. This clonotype was sampled from a male donor in good health and CMV-seronegative. This chain joins TRBV7-9 and TRBJ1-2, with 8 bases fitting TRBD1. Sequencing was performed on PBMCs. CDR3 region: CASSNHGQGTNYGYTF. The CDR3 DNA reads TGTGCCAGCAGCAATCACGGACAGGGAACTAACTATGGCTACACCTTC.